The text below deals with one T cell receptor (beta chain). As yet, its antigen is unknown. The data originate from a study of cytomegalovirus exposure and HLA in healthy donors. About the study: The same platform used for the approximately 700 first-cohort repertoires was also used for the 120 or so validation repertoires, as a later analysis reported. Study-level findings and limits: Cytomegalovirus status was reportedly diagnosed by the classifier with high sensitivity and specificity. There were 150 to 200 TCR beta chains listed as cytomegalovirus-associated.

Donors came from a validation cohort of about 120 subjects, distinct from the first 666-subject cohort. The CDR3 has 14 amino acids. Trimming took off 4 bases at V and 9 bases at J, with 19 bases between the two ends. CDR1 MDHEN and CDR2 SYDVKM come from the germline V gene. Some clones are missing from TCRdb's copy, which holds only in-frame ones; the method was immunoSEQ multiplex PCR. The sample records approximately 300,000 clones, just over 85% being singletons. The source of this sequence is a woman aged 18 to 35 in good health and CMV-seronegative. The specimen sequenced was PBMCs. The rearrangement links TRBV28 to TRBJ2-7; D might be TRBD2 (6 bases). CDR3 in DNA: TGTGCCAGCAGTTCACATGCCGCCTCGGGGGTGCAGTACTTC. Translating it yields CASSSHAASGVQYF.